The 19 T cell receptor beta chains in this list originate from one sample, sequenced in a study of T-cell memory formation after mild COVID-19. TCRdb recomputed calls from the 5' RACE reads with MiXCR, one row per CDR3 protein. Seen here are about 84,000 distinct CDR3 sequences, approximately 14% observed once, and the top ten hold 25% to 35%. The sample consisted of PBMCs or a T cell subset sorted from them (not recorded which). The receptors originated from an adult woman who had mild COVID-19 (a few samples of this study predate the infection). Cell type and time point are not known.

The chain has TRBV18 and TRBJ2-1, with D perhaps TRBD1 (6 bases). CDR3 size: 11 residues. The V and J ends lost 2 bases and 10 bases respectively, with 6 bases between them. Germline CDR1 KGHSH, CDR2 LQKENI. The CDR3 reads CASSPDREQFF. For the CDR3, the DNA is TGTGCCAGCTCACCAGACAGGGAGCAGTTCTTC.

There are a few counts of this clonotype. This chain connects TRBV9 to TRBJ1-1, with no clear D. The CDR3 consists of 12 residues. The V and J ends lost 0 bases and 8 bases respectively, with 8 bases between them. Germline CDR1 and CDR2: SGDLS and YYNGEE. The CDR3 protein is CASSVGGPEAFF. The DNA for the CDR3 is TGTGCCAGCAGCGTAGGCGGACCCGAAGCTTTCTTT.

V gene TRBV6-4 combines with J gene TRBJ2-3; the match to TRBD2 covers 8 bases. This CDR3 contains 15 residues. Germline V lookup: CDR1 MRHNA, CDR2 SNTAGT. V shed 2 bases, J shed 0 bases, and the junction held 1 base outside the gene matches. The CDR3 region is CASSDGLASTDTQYF. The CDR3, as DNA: TGTGCCAGCAGTGACGGACTAGCTAGCACAGATACGCAGTATTTT.

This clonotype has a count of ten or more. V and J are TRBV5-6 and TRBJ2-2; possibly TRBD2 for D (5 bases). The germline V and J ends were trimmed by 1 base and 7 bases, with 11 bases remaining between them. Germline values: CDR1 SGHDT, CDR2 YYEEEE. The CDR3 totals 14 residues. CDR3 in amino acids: CASSLIGNHGELFF. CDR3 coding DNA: TGTGCCAGCAGCTTGATCGGGAACCACGGGGAGCTGTTTTTT.

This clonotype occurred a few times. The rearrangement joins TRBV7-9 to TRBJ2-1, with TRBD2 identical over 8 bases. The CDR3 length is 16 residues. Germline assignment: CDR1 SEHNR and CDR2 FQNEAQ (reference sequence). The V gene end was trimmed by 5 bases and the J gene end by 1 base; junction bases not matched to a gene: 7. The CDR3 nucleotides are TGTGCCAGCAGCCCGAGCGGGGGATCTTCCTACAATGAGCAGTTCTTC. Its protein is CASSPSGGSSYNEQFF.

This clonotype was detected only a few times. CDR3 loop: CASSLEPLAVNSYEQYF. DNA of the CDR3: TGCGCCAGCAGCTTGGAACCACTAGCGGTAAATTCCTACGAGCAGTACTTC. The chain employs TRBV5-1 and TRBJ2-7; 8 bases agree with TRBD2. The junction had 9 bases not matched to a gene; V was cut back by 0 bases and J by 1 base. The CDR3 is 17 amino acids. Germline V gene sequence: CDR1 SGHRS, CDR2 YFSETQ. Together with reference TRBV5-1 and TRBJ2-7, the CDR3 gives the full variable domain: KAGVTQTPRYLIKTRGQQVTLSCSPISGHRSVSWYQQTPGQGLQFLFEYFSETQRNKGNFPGRFSGRQFSNSRSEMNVSTLELGDSALYLCASSLEPLAVNSYEQYFGPGTRLTVT.

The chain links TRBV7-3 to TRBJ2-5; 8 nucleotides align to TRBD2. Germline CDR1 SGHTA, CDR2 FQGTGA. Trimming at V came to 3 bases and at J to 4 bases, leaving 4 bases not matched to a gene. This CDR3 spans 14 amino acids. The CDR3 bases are TGTGCCAGCAGCTTGCGCGGGAGGAGAGAGACCCAGTACTTC. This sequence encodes CASSLRGRRETQYF.

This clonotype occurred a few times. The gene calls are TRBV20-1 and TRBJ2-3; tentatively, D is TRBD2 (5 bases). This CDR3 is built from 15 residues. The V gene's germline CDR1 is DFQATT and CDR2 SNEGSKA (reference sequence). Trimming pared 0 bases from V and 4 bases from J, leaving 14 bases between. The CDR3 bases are TGCAGTGCTAGAGATTTAGCGCTTGCCCCAGATACGCAGTATTTT. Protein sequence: CSARDLALAPDTQYF.

The CDR3 loop reads CASSYSIHEQYF. The CDR3, as DNA: TGTGCCAGCAGTTACAGTATCCACGAGCAGTACTTC. The chain couples TRBV6-2 or TRBV6-3 to TRBJ2-7; D is unresolved. The CDR3 loop spans 12 amino acids. V lost 2 bases, J lost 5 bases, and 7 bases lay in between. Germline V gene sequence: CDR1 MNHEY, CDR2 SVGEGT.

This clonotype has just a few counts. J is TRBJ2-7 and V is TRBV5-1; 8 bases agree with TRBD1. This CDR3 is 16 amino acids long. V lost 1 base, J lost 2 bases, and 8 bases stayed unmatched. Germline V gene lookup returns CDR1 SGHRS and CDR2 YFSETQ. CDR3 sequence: CASSLLAGGSTYEQYF. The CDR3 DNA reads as TGCGCCAGCAGCTTGTTGGCAGGGGGCTCAACCTACGAGCAGTACTTC.

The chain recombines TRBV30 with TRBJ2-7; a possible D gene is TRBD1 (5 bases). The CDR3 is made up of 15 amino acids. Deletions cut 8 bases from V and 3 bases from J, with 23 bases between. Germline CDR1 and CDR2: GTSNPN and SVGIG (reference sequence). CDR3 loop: CAQISPTGPFYEQYF. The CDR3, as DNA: TGTGCCCAAATTTCCCCCACAGGTCCCTTCTACGAGCAGTACTTC.

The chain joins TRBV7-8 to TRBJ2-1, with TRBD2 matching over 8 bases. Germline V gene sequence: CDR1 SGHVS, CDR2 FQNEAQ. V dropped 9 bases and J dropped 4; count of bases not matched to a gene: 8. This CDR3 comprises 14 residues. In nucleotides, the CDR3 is TGTGCCAGTCTCGGACTAGCTCAATACAATGAGCAGTTCTTC. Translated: CASLGLAQYNEQFF.

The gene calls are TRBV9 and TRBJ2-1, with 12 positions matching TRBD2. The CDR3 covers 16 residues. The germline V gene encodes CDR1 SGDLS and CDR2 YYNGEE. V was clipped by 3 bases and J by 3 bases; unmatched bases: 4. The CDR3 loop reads CASSALAGGGYNEQFF. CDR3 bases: TGTGCCAGCAGCGCTCTAGCGGGAGGGGGCTACAATGAGCAGTTCTTC.

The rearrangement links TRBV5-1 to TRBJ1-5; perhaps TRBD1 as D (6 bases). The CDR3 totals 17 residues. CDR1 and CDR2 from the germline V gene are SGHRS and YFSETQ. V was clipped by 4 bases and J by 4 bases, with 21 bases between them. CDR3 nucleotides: TGCGCCAGCAGCCCCCGGCCGGGGGCTTGGGGGAATCAGCCCCAGCATTTT. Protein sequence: CASSPRPGAWGNQPQHF.

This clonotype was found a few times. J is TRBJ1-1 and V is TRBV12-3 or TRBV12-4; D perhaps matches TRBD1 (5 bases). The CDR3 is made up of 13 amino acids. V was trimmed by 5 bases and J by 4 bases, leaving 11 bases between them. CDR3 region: CASSPTGPTEAFF. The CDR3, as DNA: TGTGCCAGCAGTCCCACAGGACCCACTGAAGCTTTCTTT.

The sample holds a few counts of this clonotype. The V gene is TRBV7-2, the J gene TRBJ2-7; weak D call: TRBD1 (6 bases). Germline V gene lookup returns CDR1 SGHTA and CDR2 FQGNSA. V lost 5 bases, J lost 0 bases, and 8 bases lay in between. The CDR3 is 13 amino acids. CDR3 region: CASSMGHSYEQYF. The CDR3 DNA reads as TGTGCCAGCAGCATGGGACACTCCTACGAGCAGTACTTC.

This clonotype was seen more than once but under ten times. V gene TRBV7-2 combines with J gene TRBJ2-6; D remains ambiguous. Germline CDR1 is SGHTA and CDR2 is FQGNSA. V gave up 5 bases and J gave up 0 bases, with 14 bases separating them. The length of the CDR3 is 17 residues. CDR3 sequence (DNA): TGTGCCAGCAGCCCAACGATTTACGACTCTGGGGCCAACGTCCTGACTTTC. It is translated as CASSPTIYDSGANVLTF.

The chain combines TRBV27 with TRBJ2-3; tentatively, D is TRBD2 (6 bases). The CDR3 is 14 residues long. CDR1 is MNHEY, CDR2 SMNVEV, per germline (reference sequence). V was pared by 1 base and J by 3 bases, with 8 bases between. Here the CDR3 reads CASSLLGGTDTQYF. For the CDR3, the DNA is TGTGCCAGCAGTTTATTGGGGGGTACAGATACGCAGTATTTT.

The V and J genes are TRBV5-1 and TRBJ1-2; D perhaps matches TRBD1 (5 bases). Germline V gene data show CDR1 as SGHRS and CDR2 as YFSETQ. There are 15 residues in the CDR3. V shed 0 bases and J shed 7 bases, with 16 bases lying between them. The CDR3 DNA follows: TGCGCCAGCAGCTTGGACTTGCGGGGGTCGGGTGGCTACACCTTC. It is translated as CASSLDLRGSGGYTF.